This TCR beta chain was profiled in a study of identical twins. This clonotype was counted at least ten times. MiXCR, applied by TCRdb to the 5' RACE reads, yields one record per CDR3 protein. In the table there are fewer than 900,000 distinct CDR3 sequences, 21% of which are singletons. The CDR3 totals 16 residues. Trimming left V 5 bases short and J 8 bases short, with 24 bases between. The germline V gene has CDR1 SGHAT and CDR2 FQNNGV. These data were also filed under a second study, of T cells expressing NK-cell markers. That work states: Restriction of sorting to alpha-beta TCR T cells was accomplished in several experiments using an anti-gamma-delta TCR antibody.

This receptor was taken from a woman aged 18-30 years in good health. V gene TRBV11-2 combines with J gene TRBJ1-2; D gene ambiguous. Sequencing was carried out using PBMCs. The CDR3 region is CASSGGPRRPIGGYTF. DNA of the CDR3: TGTGCCAGCAGCGGAGGACCTCGCCGACCAATTGGCGGCTACACCTTC.